These T cell receptor beta chains were read from a single sample in a study of PD-1 blockade in classical Hodgkin lymphoma. Profiling relied on immunoSEQ multiplex PCR, and the TCRdb table lists in-frame clones only, not all of them. The profile covers some 19,000 clones, with 75% to 85% appearing a single time and 20% to 25% taken by the ten largest. The specimen was peripheral blood mononuclear cells (PBMCs), collected before the fourth cycle of nivolumab. The receptors stem from a human donor with classical Hodgkin lymphoma. Both conserved end residues are part of each CDR3. A D gene is named only where the DNA matches it firmly. Clone sizes are given selectively: once, few, many, or a class where the clone is expanded.

CDR3aa,CDR3nt,abundance,j_gene,d_gene,v_gene
CASSLMGAVNTGELFF,TGTGCCAGCAGCTTAATGGGGGCCGTAAACACCGGGGAGCTGTTTTTT,NA,TRBJ2-2,NA,TRBV7-8
CASSLEALANYGYTF,TGTGCCAGCAGCTTAGAGGCCTTAGCTAACTATGGCTACACCTTC,NA,TRBJ1-2,NA,TRBV7-9
CASSVGEQGTYEKLFF,TGTGCCAGCAGCGTAGGGGAACAAGGGACGTATGAAAAACTGTTTTTT,NA,TRBJ1-4,NA,TRBV9
CAINVGGISGANVLTF,TGTGCCATCAACGTCGGGGGCATCTCTGGGGCCAACGTCCTGACTTTC,NA,TRBJ2-6,NA,TRBV28
CASSRGVTEAFF,TGTGCCAGCAGCCGTGGGGTAACTGAAGCTTTCTTT,NA,TRBJ1-1,NA,TRBV5-6
CASSPPGHGAFF,TGTGCCAGCAGCCCACCAGGGCACGGAGCTTTCTTT,few,TRBJ1-1,NA,TRBV7-9
CASSQVVAGGPYNEQFF,TGCGCCAGCAGCCAAGTTGTGGCGGGAGGGCCCTACAATGAGCAGTTCTTC,NA,TRBJ2-1,TRBD2,TRBV4-3
CASSLRIAGGEETQYF,TGTGCCAGCAGCTTGCGGATAGCGGGAGGGGAAGAGACCCAGTACTTC,NA,TRBJ2-5,TRBD2,TRBV7-8
CASSFSQGVSYGYTF,TGTGCCAGCAGTTTTTCCCAGGGGGTTTCCTATGGCTACACCTTC,NA,TRBJ1-2,TRBD1,TRBV6-1
CASSLGPGGRQETQYF,TGCGCCAGCAGCTTGGGGCCTGGCGGGAGACAAGAGACCCAGTACTTC,NA,TRBJ2-5,TRBD2,TRBV5-1
CASTPYSGTSHMGYTF,TGTGCCAGCACCCCCTACTCCGGGACATCTCATATGGGCTACACCTTC,once,TRBJ1-2,NA,TRBV28